This record concerns one T cell receptor beta chain sequence. Antigen: not known. An end of the junction differs from the germline gene, which may be a read error. In the same sample, other DNA sequences code for this CDR3. Original handling: A papillary thyroid cancer distant-metastasis classifier was built from CDR3 differences across clinicopathological groups. From the PCR reads, TCRdb re-called clones with MiXCR. The V and J calls and clone size are TCRdb's, not the authors'. The repertoire consists of over 10,000 clones, with around a quarter occurring once and the leading ten covering 18%. Each patient went into thyroid surgery without having received any treatment. This specimen comes from a study of metastatic and nonmetastatic thyroid tumors. Across the study: Thyroid patients, malignant and benign, had repertoires compared across blood and tumor or nodule tissue. Study-level points and caveats: Significantly higher TCR beta diversity was reportedly seen in malignant thyroid tumors than benign nodules, in blood and tumor.

The CDR3 runs 15 residues. Germline CDR1 is LNHNV and CDR2 is YYDKDF (reference sequence). This clonotype was sampled from a female donor with papillary thyroid cancer or a benign thyroid nodule (not recorded which). Some clones in this sample may be carry-over from other donors' samples. Material for sequencing was tumor tissue. The V and J genes are TRBV15 and TRBJ1-6, with TRBD1 as a possible D gene (6 bases). CDR3 sequence (DNA): TGCGCCACCAGCAGAGATCCCAGGGGCAATTCACCTCTCCACTTT. This translates into CATSRDPRGNSPLHF.